This TCR beta chain was identified during a study of chemoradiotherapy in HPV16-positive cancers. Study-wide context: Functional T-cell assays on two HPV16-positive patients' cells defined candidate HPV-specific clones and common TCR motifs. Study observations and caveats: Only a couple of HPV16-positive patients supplied the functional HPV-specificity definition. HPV-responsive T-cell expansion during chemoradiotherapy was linked to improved recurrence-free survival in HPV16-positive patients.

Worth noting for this clone: The antigen is undetermined.

TCRdb's copy holds only in-frame clones and misses some; the assay was immunoSEQ multiplex PCR. The data show about 32,000 clones, around 88% seen once. Over chemoradiotherapy, repertoires were sampled more than once. V was pared by 7 bases and J by 1 base, with 6 bases of the junction left unmatched. This CDR3 region has 15 residues. Germline V gene sequence: CDR1 LNHDA, CDR2 SQIVND (reference sequence). The TCR sequence derives from a human donor with HPV-associated anogenital cancer. The chain couples TRBV19 to TRBJ2-2; 7 positions agree with TRBD2. The specimen comprised blood, sampled from a patient who underwent chemoradiotherapy. The CDR3 sequence: CASNPSGRNTGELFF. The CDR3 DNA reads as TGTGCCAGTAATCCTAGCGGAAGGAACACCGGGGAGCTGTTTTTT.